These 25 T cell receptor beta chains share one sample of origin, sequenced in a study of blood T cells in healthy people across ages. Alongside a J-beta primer mix, a sample-barcoded 5' primer served in a second PCR lasting roughly 7 to 11 cycles. One entry per CDR3 protein, called by TCRdb with MiXCR from the 5' RACE reads. The data contain some 800,000 distinct CDR3 sequences, roughly 25% of them singletons. Separately, the same data were catalogued under a study of T cells of mothers and their children.

Sequenced sample: blood. These receptors came from a boy aged 5-17 years in good health.

In this sample, this clonotype turned up a few times. The chain is built from TRBV29-1 and TRBJ2-6; 8 nucleotides agree with TRBD1. The CDR3 totals 16 residues. Trimming cost V 7 bases and J 0 bases; bases outside gene matches: 8. CDR1 SQVTM and CDR2 ANQGSEA come from the germline V gene. CDR3 nucleotide sequence: TGCAGCGCCGAGACAGGGGATTACTCTGGGGCCAACGTCCTGACTTTC. It specifies CSAETGDYSGANVLTF.

The chain couples TRBV6-6 to TRBJ1-2, with 8 bases aligning to TRBD1. Trimming took 3 bases from V and 0 from J; bases not matched to a gene: 9. Germline-derived CDR1 and CDR2 are MNHNY and SVGAGI (reference sequence). The CDR3 runs 17 residues. The CDR3 reads CASSYGTGPITNYGYTF. The CDR3 DNA is TGTGCCAGCAGTTATGGGACAGGCCCTATCACTAACTATGGCTACACCTTC.

This clonotype turned up a few times. This chain links TRBV5-1 with TRBJ2-7, with TRBD1 matching over 7 bases. The CDR3 has 16 amino acids. Trimming took 3 bases from V and 2 from J; bases not matched to a gene: 11. CDR1 and CDR2 (germline): SGHRS, YFSETQ. CDR3 protein: CASSWAQGEGAYEQYF. The CDR3 nucleotides are TGCGCCAGCAGCTGGGCCCAGGGGGAAGGTGCCTACGAGCAGTACTTC.

This clonotype was detected ten times or more. This rearrangement joins TRBV7-3 to TRBJ2-7; the D gene is possibly TRBD1 (6 bases). Trimming cost V 2 bases and J 2 bases, with 13 bases left between them. The CDR3 sequence is 15 residues long. Germline lookup yields CDR1 SGHTA and CDR2 FQGTGA. CDR3 in DNA: TGTGCCAGCAGCTTATCGACAGGAGACACCTACGAGCAGTACTTC. It codes for CASSLSTGDTYEQYF.

This chain links TRBV12-3 or TRBV12-4 with TRBJ2-7; no clear D. The CDR3 is 13 residues long. V lost 2 bases, J lost 3 bases, and 8 bases lay in between. CDR3 in DNA: TGTGCCAGCAGTTTAAAGTCCGGCTACGAGCAGTACTTC. Its translation: CASSLKSGYEQYF.

Concerning this clonotype: Germline and junction disagree at one end, which may indicate a read error. This sequence joins TRBV12-3 or TRBV12-4 and TRBJ1-3, with D unresolved. This CDR3 is built from 11 residues. CDR3 sequence: CASRTGNTIYF. CDR3 sequence (DNA): TGTGCCAGCAGAACTGGGAACACCATATATTTT.

In its sample, this clonotype was seen a few times. The gene calls are TRBV7-3 and TRBJ2-3, with a possible D match to TRBD2 (6 bases). The germline V gene encodes CDR1 SGHTA and CDR2 FQGTGA. The CDR3 has 15 amino acids. Between the trimmed V and J ends, which lost 6 bases and 3 bases, there was a span of 16 bases. CDR3: CASRLTGLRTDTQYF. As DNA, the CDR3 is TGTGCCAGCAGGCTAACGGGACTCCGAACAGATACGCAGTATTTT. Variable domain in full (rest from reference TRBV7-3 and TRBJ2-3): GAGVSQTPSNKVTEKGKYVELRCDPISGHTALYWYRQSLGQGPEFLIYFQGTGAADDSGLPNDRFFAVRPEGSVSTLKIQRTERGDSAVYLCASRLTGLRTDTQYFGPGTRLTVL.

With respect to this clonotype: At one of its ends the junction is not consistent with the germline gene, which may arise from a read error. The genes are TRBV9 and TRBJ1-4; TRBD1 aligns across 7 bases. There are 16 residues in the CDR3. In germline, CDR1 is SGDLS, CDR2 YYNGEE. The CDR3 protein is CASSPGTVATNEKLSF. The CDR3 region has the DNA TGTGCCAGCAGCCCCGGGACAGTTGCAACTAATGAAAAACTGTCTTTT.

Here the CDR3 DNA reads TGTGCCAGCAGCTTACCCGGTGGGAAGCAGTTCTTC. Its protein product is CASSLPGGKQFF. The V call is TRBV7-3, the J call TRBJ2-5; D is unresolved. The DNA end is a closer match to TRBJ2-1, so the J assignment may be wrong. CDR1 is SGHTA and CDR2 is FQGTGA in the germline V gene. CDR3 length: 12 residues.

This clonotype was seen a handful of times. The chain recombines TRBV29-1 with TRBJ2-3; maybe TRBD2 (6 bases). The CDR3 length is 12 residues. Germline CDR1 and CDR2: SQVTM and ANQGSEA. Trimming shortened V by 4 bases and J by 4 bases, and 9 bases separated the two germline ends. As DNA, the CDR3 is TGCAGCGTTGCGGGAGTTGCAGATACGCAGTATTTT. As protein: CSVAGVADTQYF.

The chain joins TRBV5-1 to TRBJ2-4, with TRBD1 matching over 10 bases. V trimming: 0 bases; J trimming: 8 bases; junction bases outside the gene matches: 11. Germline values: CDR1 SGHRS, CDR2 YFSETQ. This CDR3 spans 17 amino acids. The CDR3 coding sequence is TGCGCCAGCAGCTTGGGGTCTTCTACCGGGACAGGGGACATTCAGTACTTC. Protein product: CASSLGSSTGTGDIQYF.

There are a few counts of this clonotype. The chain carries TRBV28 and TRBJ2-3; D is unresolved. The CDR3 covers 12 residues. The V gene's germline CDR1 is MDHEN and CDR2 SYDVKM. V dropped 7 bases and J dropped 6 bases, with 11 bases sitting between them. The CDR3: CASTDVPDTQYF. CDR3 nucleotides: TGTGCCAGCACCGATGTCCCGGATACGCAGTATTTT.

Concerning this clonotype: A read error may produce the germline difference seen at one junction end. The rearrangement uses TRBV2 and TRBJ2-5, with D tentatively TRBD1 or TRBD2 (5 bases each). The CDR3 spans 17 residues. Germline values: CDR1 SNHLY, CDR2 FYNNEI. The CDR3 sequence: CASSEARGWAGEETEYF. The CDR3 DNA sequence: TGTGCCAGCAGTGAAGCGAGGGGTTGGGCCGGGGAAGAGACCGAGTACTTC.

This clonotype was seen at least ten times. J is TRBJ1-6 and V is TRBV3-1; 8 bases match TRBD1. V lost 5 bases to trimming and J lost 6 bases; unmatched junction nucleotides: 3. Germline assignment: CDR1 LGHDT and CDR2 YNNKEL (reference sequence). The CDR3 extends over 14 amino acids. The CDR3 reads CASSRDRLNSPLHF. DNA of the CDR3: TGTGCCAGCAGCAGGGACAGGCTTAATTCACCCCTCCACTTT.

This clonotype was seen many times. The chain employs TRBV5-1 and TRBJ2-7, with a weak D call TRBD2 (6 bases). Germline-derived CDR1 and CDR2 are SGHRS and YFSETQ. CDR3 length equals 15 residues. V dropped 2 bases and J dropped 4 bases, with 16 bases sitting between them. Here the CDR3 DNA reads TGCGCCAGCAGCTTCGGACCGGGAGACATTTACGAGCAGTACTTC. Protein sequence: CASSFGPGDIYEQYF.

The chain carries TRBV28 and TRBJ2-7, with D possibly being TRBD1 (5 bases). Germline V gene data show CDR1 as MDHEN and CDR2 as SYDVKM. V was clipped by 0 bases and J by 2 bases, with 11 bases between them. This CDR3 has 15 amino acids. The CDR3 DNA reads as TGTGCCAGCAGTTTATGGCAGGGAAGTCCCTACGAGCAGTACTTC. Its protein product is CASSLWQGSPYEQYF. Together with reference TRBV28 and TRBJ2-7, the CDR3 gives the full variable domain: DVKVTQSSRYLVKRTGEKVFLECVQDMDHENMFWYRQDPGLGLRLIYFSYDVKMKEKGDIPEGYSVSREKKERFSLILESASTNQTSMYLCASSLWQGSPYEQYFGPGTRLTVT.

This clonotype was observed a few times. At one end, the junction sequence differs from germline, possibly due to a read error. The CDR3 here is CASSLTPAEERLFF. CDR3 DNA: TGTGCCAGCAGCCTGACACCAGCAGAGGAAAGACTGTTTTTT. The rearrangement links TRBV3-1 to TRBJ1-4; D is unclear. Germline CDR1 is LGHDT and CDR2 is YNNKEL (reference sequence). This CDR3 comprises 14 residues. Full variable domain (outside the CDR3, taken from reference TRBV3-1 and TRBJ1-4): DTAVSQTPKYLVTQMGNDKSIKCEQNLGHDTMYWYKQDSKKFLKIMFSYNNKELIINETVPNRFSPKSPDKAHLNLHINSLELGDSAVYFCASSLTPAEERLFFGSGTQLSVL.

A few counts support this clonotype. V usage is TRBV4-1 and J usage is TRBJ2-5; 9 nucleotides line up with TRBD2. The germline gives CDR1 MGHRA, CDR2 YSYEKL. Unmatched junction bases numbered 4, after V lost 0 bases and J lost 5 bases. The length of the CDR3 is 15 residues. The CDR3 here is CASSQERGGSETQYF. The CDR3, as DNA: TGCGCCAGCAGCCAAGAGCGGGGGGGTTCGGAGACCCAGTACTTC.

The rearrangement joins TRBV19 to TRBJ2-2; D assignment may be TRBD1 or TRBD2 (5 bases each). From germline, CDR1 is LNHDA and CDR2 SQIVND (reference sequence). This CDR3 contains 15 residues. Trimming took off 3 bases at V and 0 bases at J, with 8 bases between the two ends. The CDR3 DNA reads as TGTGCCAGTAGTATGGGACGCACGAACACCGGGGAGCTGTTTTTT. It is translated as CASSMGRTNTGELFF. The variable domain in full, completed from reference TRBV19 and TRBJ2-2, reads DGGITQSPKYLFRKEGQNVTLSCEQNLNHDAMYWYRQDPGQGLRLIYYSQIVNDFQKGDIAEGYSVSREKKESFPLTVTSAQKNPTAFYLCASSMGRTNTGELFFGEGSRLTVL.

This clonotype was recorded a few times. The J gene is TRBJ1-2, the V gene TRBV29-1, with D perhaps TRBD1 (5 bases). Trimming pared 0 bases from V and 3 bases from J, leaving 14 bases between. CDR1 and CDR2 from the germline V gene are SQVTM and ANQGSEA. The CDR3 covers 15 residues. DNA of the CDR3: TGCAGCGTTGAAGATCTTCGTGCGACAGACTATGGCTACACCTTC. Translating it yields CSVEDLRATDYGYTF.

In this sample, this clonotype turned up a few times. This chain uses TRBV9 with TRBJ2-7; D not certain. Germline values: CDR1 SGDLS, CDR2 YYNGEE. The CDR3 runs to 15 residues. The V gene lost 0 bases and the J gene lost 6 bases, with 16 bases spanning the gap. This CDR3 is CASSVGTVRSAEQYF. The CDR3 DNA follows: TGTGCCAGCAGCGTAGGAACCGTTAGGTCGGCCGAGCAGTACTTC.

This rearrangement joins TRBV5-1 to TRBJ1-1, with TRBD1 as a possible D gene (6 bases). Germline lookup yields CDR1 SGHRS and CDR2 YFSETQ. With 4 bases removed from V and 3 bases from J, the gap between germline ends came to 13 bases. This CDR3 spans 14 amino acids. In DNA form, the CDR3 reads TGCGCCAGCAGCCGTGGGGGGGGCGACACTGAAGCTTTCTTT. It yields the protein CASSRGGGDTEAFF.

Of note for this clonotype: The junction departs from the called germline gene at one end, perhaps through a read error. The V call is TRBV20-1, the J call TRBJ1-1; 10 positions agree with TRBD1. In germline, CDR1 is DFQATT, CDR2 SNEGSKA (reference sequence). The CDR3 runs 16 residues. CDR3 residues: CSARDRQGARGTEAFF. The DNA for the CDR3 is TGCAGTGCTAGAGATAGACAGGGGGCGAGGGGGACTGAAGCCTTCTTT.

This clonotype was picked up a small number of times. This chain uses TRBV3-1 with TRBJ2-3, with 10 bases aligning to TRBD2. Trimming took 9 bases from V and 2 from J; bases not matched to a gene: 11. CDR3 size: 16 residues. The germline V gene encodes CDR1 LGHDT and CDR2 YNNKEL (reference sequence). The CDR3 reads CARTTGTSAYTDTQYF. CDR3 sequence (DNA): TGTGCCAGGACAACTGGGACTAGCGCGTACACAGATACGCAGTATTTT.

The DNA of the CDR3 is TGCGCCAGCAGCTCCCTGTTAGGTAGCGAGACCCAGTACTTC. Translated: CASSSLLGSETQYF. The chain employs TRBV4-3 and TRBJ2-5; D is uncertain. The germline gives CDR1 LGHNA, CDR2 YSLEER. The CDR3 is made up of 14 amino acids. Trimming took 5 bases from V and 5 from J, leaving 15 bases between them.